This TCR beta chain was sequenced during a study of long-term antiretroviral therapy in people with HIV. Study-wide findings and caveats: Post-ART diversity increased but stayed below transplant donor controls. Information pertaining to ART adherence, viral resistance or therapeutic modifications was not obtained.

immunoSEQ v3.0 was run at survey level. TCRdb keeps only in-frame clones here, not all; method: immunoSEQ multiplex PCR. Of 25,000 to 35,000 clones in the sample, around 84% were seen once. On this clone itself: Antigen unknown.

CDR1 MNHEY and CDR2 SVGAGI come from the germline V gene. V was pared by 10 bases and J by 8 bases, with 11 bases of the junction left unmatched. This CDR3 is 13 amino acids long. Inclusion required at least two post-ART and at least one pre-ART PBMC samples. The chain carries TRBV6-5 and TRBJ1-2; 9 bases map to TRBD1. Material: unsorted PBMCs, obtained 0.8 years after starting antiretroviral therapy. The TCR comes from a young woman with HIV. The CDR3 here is CATGTGGAGGYTF. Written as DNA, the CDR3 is TGTGCCACCGGAACAGGGGGCGCGGGAGGCTACACCTTC.